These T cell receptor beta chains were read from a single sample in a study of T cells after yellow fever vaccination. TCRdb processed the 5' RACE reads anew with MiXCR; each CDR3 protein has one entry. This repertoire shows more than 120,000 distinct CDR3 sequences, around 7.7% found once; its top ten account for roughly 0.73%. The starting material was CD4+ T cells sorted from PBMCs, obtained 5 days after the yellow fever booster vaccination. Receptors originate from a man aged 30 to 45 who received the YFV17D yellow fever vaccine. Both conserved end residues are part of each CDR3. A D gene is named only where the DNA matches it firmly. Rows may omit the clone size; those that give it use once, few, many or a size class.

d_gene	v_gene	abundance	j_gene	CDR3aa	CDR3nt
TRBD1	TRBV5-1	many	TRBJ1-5	CASSPGTDPNQPQHF	TGCGCCAGCAGCCCGGGGACAGACCCAAATCAGCCCCAGCATTTT
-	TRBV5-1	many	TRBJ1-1	CASSLVDNMNTEAFF	TGCGCCAGCAGCTTAGTGGACAACATGAACACTGAAGCTTTCTTT
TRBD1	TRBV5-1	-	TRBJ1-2	CASSAGTDRGYGYTF	TGCGCCAGCAGCGCCGGGACTGACAGGGGCTATGGCTACACCTTC
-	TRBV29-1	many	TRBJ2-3	CSVTRQTDTQYF	TGCAGCGTGACCCGACAGACAGATACGCAGTATTTT
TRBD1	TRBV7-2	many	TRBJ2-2	CASSLRQGGTGELFF	TGTGCCAGCAGCCTACGACAGGGGGGAACCGGGGAGCTGTTTTTT
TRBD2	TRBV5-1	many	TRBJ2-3	CASSETGTTTDTQYF	TGCGCCAGCAGCGAAACCGGGACTACTACAGATACGCAGTATTTT
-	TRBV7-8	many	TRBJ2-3	CASSPGGVMTDTQYF	TGTGCCAGCAGCCCAGGTGGCGTCATGACAGATACGCAGTATTTT
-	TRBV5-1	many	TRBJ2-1	CASINSGEQFF	TGCGCCAGCATCAACTCCGGTGAGCAGTTCTTC
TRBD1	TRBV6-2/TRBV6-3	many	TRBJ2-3	CASSYGGQDTDTQYF	TGTGCCAGCAGTTACGGGGGACAGGACACAGATACGCAGTATTTT
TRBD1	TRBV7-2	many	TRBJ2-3	CASSPGWDRGHTQYF	TGTGCCAGCAGCCCAGGGTGGGACAGGGGGCACACGCAGTATTTT
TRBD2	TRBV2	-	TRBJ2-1	CAFSLRTSGIGVGNEQFF	TGTGCCTTCAGTTTGAGGACTAGCGGAATAGGGGTCGGGAATGAGCAGTTCTTC
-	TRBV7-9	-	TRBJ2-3	CASSYIVDTQYF	TGTGCCAGCAGCTACATCGTAGATACGCAGTATTTT
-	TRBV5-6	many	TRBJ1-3	CASSPQAGKANTIYF	TGTGCCAGCAGCCCCCAAGCAGGGAAGGCAAACACCATATATTTT
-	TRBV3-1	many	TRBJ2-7	CASSQSMSSYEQYF	TGTGCCAGCAGCCAAAGTATGTCGTCCTACGAGCAGTACTTC
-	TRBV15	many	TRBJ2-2	CATSRVSRVTGELFF	TGTGCCACCAGCAGAGTCTCCAGGGTTACCGGGGAGCTGTTTTTT
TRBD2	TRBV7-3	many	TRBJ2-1	CASSSKTSGVSYNEQFF	TGTGCCAGCAGCTCGAAGACTAGCGGAGTCTCCTACAATGAGCAGTTCTTC
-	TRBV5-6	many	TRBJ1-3	CASSFVAGGPSGNTIYF	TGTGCCAGCAGCTTTGTCGCTGGAGGACCCTCTGGAAACACCATATATTTT
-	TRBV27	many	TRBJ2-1	CASSLPGLHNEQFF	TGTGCCAGCAGTTTGCCGGGGCTCCACAATGAGCAGTTCTTC
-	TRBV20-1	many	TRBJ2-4	CSASLGAAKNIQYF	TGCAGTGCTAGTTTGGGGGCGGCCAAAAACATTCAGTACTTC
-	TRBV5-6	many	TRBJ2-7	CASSYTNEQYF	TGTGCCAGCAGTTATACGAACGAGCAGTACTTC
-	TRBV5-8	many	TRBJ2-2	CASSLISGAGELFF	TGTGCCAGCAGCTTAATCTCAGGGGCCGGGGAGCTGTTTTTT
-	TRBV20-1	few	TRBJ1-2	CSAMVAGDYGYTF	TGCAGTGCTATGGTGGCAGGGGACTATGGCTACACCTTC
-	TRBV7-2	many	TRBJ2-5	CASSQTGNQETQYF	TGTGCCAGCAGTCAAACAGGGAATCAAGAGACCCAGTACTTC
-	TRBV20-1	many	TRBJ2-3	CSAPPDSSTDTQYF	TGCAGTGCCCCCCCCGATTCCTCAACAGATACGCAGTATTTT
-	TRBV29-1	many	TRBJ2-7	CSVVGETYEQYF	TGCAGCGTTGTTGGGGAGACCTACGAGCAGTACTTC
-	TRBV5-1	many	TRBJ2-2	CASRRTGDTGELFF	TGCGCCAGCAGAAGAACGGGTGACACCGGGGAGCTGTTTTTT
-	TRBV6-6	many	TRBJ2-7	CAGRARSSYEQYF	TGTGCCGGGCGGGCAAGGAGCTCCTACGAGCAGTACTTC
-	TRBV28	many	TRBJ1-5	CASSLGVQPQHF	TGTGCCAGCAGCCTAGGGGTGCAGCCCCAGCATTTT
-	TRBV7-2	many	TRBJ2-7	CASSFGTWYEQYF	TGTGCCAGCAGCTTCGGGACCTGGTACGAGCAGTACTTC
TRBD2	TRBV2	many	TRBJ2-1	CARSFTGRSSYNEQFF	TGTGCCAGAAGTTTTACCGGGAGGAGCTCCTACAATGAGCAGTTCTTC
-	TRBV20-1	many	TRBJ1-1	CSATKTANTEAFF	TGCAGTGCTACAAAGACCGCGAACACTGAAGCTTTCTTT
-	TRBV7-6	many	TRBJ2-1	CASSSTGNEQFF	TGTGCCAGCAGCTCTACGGGGAATGAGCAGTTCTTC
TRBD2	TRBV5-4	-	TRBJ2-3	CASSLMGLTPDTDTQYF	TGTGCCAGCAGCTTGATGGGACTAACTCCCGACACAGATACGCAGTATTTT
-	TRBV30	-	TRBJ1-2	CACQALQGQRDGYTF	TGTGCCTGCCAGGCCCTACAGGGTCAGAGGGATGGCTACACCTTC
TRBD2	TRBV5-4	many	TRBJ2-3	CASSPGTSGSTTDTQYF	TGTGCCAGCAGCCCGGGGACTAGCGGGTCGACCACAGATACGCAGTATTTT
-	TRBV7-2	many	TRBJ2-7	CASNDLRYEQYF	TGTGCCAGCAACGATCTCAGATACGAGCAGTACTTC
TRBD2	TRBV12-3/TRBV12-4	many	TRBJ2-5	CASSFGAGGHRETQYF	TGTGCCAGCAGTTTCGGGGCGGGAGGGCATCGAGAGACCCAGTACTTC
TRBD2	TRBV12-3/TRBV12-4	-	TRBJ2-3	CASSLAGTSGLPRQDTQYF	TGTGCCAGCAGTTTAGCCGGGACTAGCGGCCTACCGCGTCAGGATACGCAGTATTTT